This is a list of T cell receptor beta chains from one sample in a study of CD8 T cells in ankylosing spondylitis. TCRdb recomputed calls from the 5' RACE reads with MiXCR, one row per CDR3 protein. The table records over 700,000 distinct CDR3 sequences, 15% to 20% of them present only once. Sequencing was performed on blood, either unsorted or a sorted T cell fraction (not recorded which). These receptors originate from a male donor with ankylosing spondylitis. The CDR3 runs from the conserved cysteine through the conserved F or W. D genes are given only for firm matches. Expanded clones are given a class, and other clones once, few, many or no size at all.

v_call	j_call	clone_size	d_call	cdr3_nt	cdr3_aa
TRBV12-5	TRBJ1-5	-	-	TGTGCTAGTGGTTTTCCACCCCGCAGGGAAGAAGATCAGCCCCAGCATTTT	CASGFPPRREEDQPQHF
TRBV11-2	TRBJ1-1	-	-	TGTGCCAGCAGCCTCTCTTCTGAAGCTTTCTTT	CASSLSSEAFF
TRBV7-2	TRBJ2-1	few	-	TGTGCCAGCAGCTTAGCGCTGACTTTAGGTGAGCAGTTCTTC	CASSLALTLGEQFF
TRBV20-1	TRBJ2-1	once	TRBD2	TGCAGTGCCGGGACGACTAGCGGGGTTTACAATGAGCAGTTCTTC	CSAGTTSGVYNEQFF
TRBV7-9	TRBJ2-1	-	-	TGTGCCAGCAGCTTAGGCCGGGACTCCATTGAGCAGTTCTTC	CASSLGRDSIEQFF
TRBV10-3	TRBJ1-1	-	-	TGTGCCATCAGTGAGTGGGGGCCTGAAGCTTTCTTT	CAISEWGPEAFF
TRBV24-1	TRBJ2-7	few	-	TGTGCCACCAGTGATTTGGCCCCGACGGGTACCTACGAGCAGTACTTC	CATSDLAPTGTYEQYF
TRBV12-3/TRBV12-4	TRBJ1-1	-	TRBD1	TGTGCCAGCAGTTTACAGGGGGCAGGTAGTACTGAAGCTTTCTTT	CASSLQGAGSTEAFF
TRBV7-7	TRBJ2-5	few	TRBD2	TGTGCTAGCAGCTCCCGTAGCGGGGCCGGCGAGACCCAGTACTTC	CASSSRSGAGETQYF
TRBV4-3	TRBJ2-1	few	TRBD2	TGCGCCAGCAGCCAAGGCCTAGCGGAATGGGACAATGAGCAGTTCTTC	CASSQGLAEWDNEQFF
TRBV4-1	TRBJ2-5	-	-	TGCGCCAGCAGCCAAGATCAGGGAGGCTTGACCCAGTACTTC	CASSQDQGGLTQYF
TRBV7-9	TRBJ2-1	few	-	TGTGCCAGCAGCTTAGGGGGGCAGGGAATCAATGAGCAGTTCTTC	CASSLGGQGINEQFF
TRBV20-1	TRBJ2-1	few	TRBD1	TGCAGTGCTAGAGATAGAGTCTCGACAGGGCCCCAGTTCTTC	CSARDRVSTGPQFF
TRBV4-3	TRBJ1-2	-	-	TGCGCCAGCAGCCAAGATGGCGGTGACTATGGCTACACCTTC	CASSQDGGDYGYTF
TRBV28	TRBJ1-1	-	-	TGTGCCACAGGACAGTCAAACAGATACACTGAAGCTTTCTTT	CATGQSNRYTEAFF
TRBV11-2	TRBJ1-6	-	-	TGTGCCAGCAGCTCGAATTATTCACCCCTCCACTTT	CASSSNYSPLHF
TRBV20-1	TRBJ2-1	-	TRBD2	TGCAGTGCTAGAGGCGTCGTGGGGGGGTATGAGCAGTTCTTC	CSARGVVGGYEQFF
TRBV5-1	TRBJ2-5	few	TRBD2	TGCGCCAGCAGCTTGGGTCTAGCGGGGAGCTCTCAAGAGACCCAGTACTTC	CASSLGLAGSSQETQYF
TRBV7-2	TRBJ2-3	once	-	TGTGCCAGCAGCTTAGTACCCTTTGGCACAGATACGCAGTATTTT	CASSLVPFGTDTQYF
TRBV4-1	TRBJ1-4	few	TRBD1	TGCGCCAGCACCGGACAGGGGGCAACTAATGAAAAACTGTTTTTT	CASTGQGATNEKLFF
TRBV12-3/TRBV12-4	TRBJ2-2	-	-	TGTGCCAGCATCAGGCGGAACACCGGGGAGCTGTTTTTT	CASIRRNTGELFF
TRBV10-3	TRBJ2-5	many	-	TGTGCCATCAGTGGAAAGAATGTACCGGAAGAGACCCAGTACTTC	CAISGKNVPEETQYF
TRBV5-6	TRBJ2-1	many	-	TGTGCCAGCAGCTTGGCCGGGGGATATGAGCAGTTCTTC	CASSLAGGYEQFF
TRBV20-1	TRBJ2-3	-	TRBD2	TGCAGTGCTAGTAGACTAGCGGGGGCTTCCGCAGATACGCAGTATTTT	CSASRLAGASADTQYF
TRBV6-2/TRBV6-3	TRBJ2-7	-	-	TGTGCCAGCAGTTACTCGGGACTTACGACCTACGAGCAGTACTTC	CASSYSGLTTYEQYF
TRBV4-1	TRBJ2-1	few	TRBD1	TGCGCCAGCAGCCGCTTACCGGGACAGGGGGCAAATGAGCAGTTCTTC	CASSRLPGQGANEQFF
TRBV5-1	TRBJ2-7	few	-	TGCGCCAGCGGTCCTAAAGTTGGATCCTACGAGCAGTACTTC	CASGPKVGSYEQYF
TRBV29-1	TRBJ2-6	-	TRBD1	TGCAGCGTTGGAGGGGGCAGGAAAGATGGCTCTGGGGCCAACGTCCTGACTTTC	CSVGGGRKDGSGANVLTF
TRBV4-1	TRBJ2-1	-	-	TGCGCCAGCACCCTCGAATTAGTACGGGGCATTGTGGGGCGCGAGCAGTTCTTC	CASTLELVRGIVGREQFF
TRBV5-1	TRBJ2-2	few	-	TGCGCCAGCAGCTTGGGGGCCCGAACGAACACCGGGGAGCTGTTTTTT	CASSLGARTNTGELFF
TRBV6-2/TRBV6-3	TRBJ2-4	-	-	TGTGCCAGCAGTGATGACCATTGGGCCAAAAACATTCAGTACTTC	CASSDDHWAKNIQYF
TRBV29-1	TRBJ2-2	-	TRBD2	TGCAGCGTTCCTACTAGCGGGGGCACCGGGGAGCTGTTTTTT	CSVPTSGGTGELFF
TRBV5-1	TRBJ2-7	-	-	TGCGCCAGCAGCTTGGTGGGACCGAGCTCCTACGAGCAGTACTTC	CASSLVGPSSYEQYF
TRBV20-1	TRBJ1-3	many	-	TGCAGTGCCAGAAAAACAGAAGCTGGAAACACCATATATTTT	CSARKTEAGNTIYF
TRBV7-8	TRBJ1-5	few	-	TGTGCCAGCAGCTTAGTCGGAACCCAGTCAAATCAGCCCCAGCATTTT	CASSLVGTQSNQPQHF